The sequence of this T cell receptor beta chain was determined in a study of CXCR3-negative and CXCR3-positive naive CD8 T cells. The study's findings and limits: Comparison of naive cells showed more hydrophobic TRB CDR3s in CXCR3-positive than in CXCR3-negative naive cells. No difference in surface CD5 was seen between naive subsets, and TCR strength was inferred from TRB CDR3 properties. Diversity ran similarly high across both naive subsets but far lower in memory CD8+ cells.

The libraries of TRB cDNA were constructed through 5' RACE using UMI labels. From its re-call of the 5' RACE reads, TCRdb lists each CDR3 protein once, without DNA. The sample has about 89,000 distinct CDR3 sequences; the top ten hold around 0.58%. The CD45RO-CCR7+CD27+CD95- phenotype denoted naive CD8+ T cells. With regard to this clonotype: Its specificity is not known.

Sequencing was performed on naive CXCR3+ CD8+ T cells from blood. Sample subset: CD45RO-CCR7+CD27+CD95- naive CD8+ T cells expressing CXCR3 (TNR3+). The sequence derives from a human donor in good health. Some clones in this sample may be carry-over from other donors' samples.

The chain's CDR3 is CASSLGQGSDYEQFF. J is TRBJ2-1 and V is TRBV28; TCRdb designates TRBD1, a call that cannot be tested without DNA. The CDR3 covers 15 residues. Germline V gene data show CDR1 as MDHEN and CDR2 as SYDVKM. The whole variable domain, remainder taken from reference TRBV28 and TRBJ2-1, is DVKVTQSSRYLVKRTGEKVFLECVQDMDHENMFWYRQDPGLGLRLIYFSYDVKMKEKGDIPEGYSVSREKKERFSLILESASTNQTSMYLCASSLGQGSDYEQFFGPGTRLTVL.